This is a list of T cell receptor beta chains from one sample in a study of CD8+CD57+ T cells in acquired aplastic anemia. Each CDR3 protein is one row after TCRdb ran MiXCR on the reads. The data hold 200,000 to 250,000 distinct CDR3 sequences, with roughly 53% observed a single time. Sample: sorted CD4+, CD8+, or CD8+CD57+ T cells (not recorded which) from PBMCs. These receptor sequences come from a human donor with aplastic anemia. Each CDR3 is given with its conserved first and last residue. D genes are given only for firm matches.

TRBJ2-7 | TRBV20-1 | - | CSASGVSSYEQYF
TRBJ1-6 | TRBV10-3 | TRBD1 | CAISESRQGWNSPLHF
TRBJ2-2 | TRBV14 | TRBD2 | CASSQYPTSPNTGELFF
TRBJ1-2 | TRBV20-1 | TRBD1 | CSARGQGVYGYTF
TRBJ2-7 | TRBV2 | - | CASSFTGYEQYF
TRBJ2-2 | TRBV10-3 | - | CAIMAITGELFF
TRBJ1-5 | TRBV18 | TRBD1 | CASSPETGGNQPQHF
TRBJ1-4 | TRBV5-1 | TRBD1 | CASSQGGGSEKLFF
TRBJ1-1 | TRBV4-1 | - | CASSQAIGGEMNTEAFF
TRBJ2-2 | TRBV6-4 | TRBD2 | CASSDSSGGATGELFF
TRBJ1-4 | TRBV2 | - | CASTLTMANEKLFF
TRBJ2-7 | TRBV15 | TRBD2 | CATSRDLGGADEQYF
TRBJ2-1 | TRBV2 | - | CASSHLPVGSSDNEQFF
TRBJ2-7 | TRBV10-3 | TRBD1 | CAISGTGKGNEQYF
TRBJ1-3 | TRBV7-9 | - | CASSLAPTGGGNTIYF
TRBJ2-7 | TRBV5-1 | TRBD1 | CASRTGTGSYEQYF
TRBJ1-3 | TRBV19 | - | CASSTPARTGNTIYF
TRBJ2-7 | TRBV20-1 | - | CSAREGAPSYEQYF
TRBJ1-2 | TRBV19 | - | CASKQAANYGYTF
TRBJ2-5 | TRBV29-1 | TRBD2 | CSFLRGGQETQYF
TRBJ1-5 | TRBV5-8 | TRBD1 | CASSFHLQGMDQPQHF
TRBJ1-2 | TRBV6-5 | TRBD1 | CASSYLRTGGLGYGYTF
TRBJ2-1 | TRBV3-1 | - | CASSQDFGTLEQFF
TRBJ2-1 | TRBV7-2 | - | CASSLRLPSDNEQFF
TRBJ1-2 | TRBV18 | - | CASSPGGYGYTF
TRBJ2-7 | TRBV2 | - | CASSEAVGALAYEQYF
TRBJ2-7 | TRBV7-9 | - | CASSLGQYEQYF
TRBJ1-5 | TRBV5-4 | TRBD1 | CASPWGQENSGPQPQHF
TRBJ2-3 | TRBV20-1 | - | CSARNRGDLGTDTQYF
TRBJ1-5 | TRBV5-1 | - | CASSLEPGAKKPQHF
TRBJ2-1 | TRBV12-3/TRBV12-4 | - | CASRTTRDSYNEQFF
TRBJ1-6 | TRBV5-4 | TRBD1 | CASSLDGQGRGHSPLHF
TRBJ2-5 | TRBV15 | - | CATSRDGTAEETQYF
TRBJ1-2 | TRBV7-3 | - | CASSAGSLGGYTF
TRBJ1-2 | TRBV10-3 | TRBD1 | CASSLNGPGQGHGYTF
TRBJ2-7 | TRBV25-1 | - | CASSRRQGDEHYF
TRBJ1-5 | TRBV5-8 | TRBD1 | CASSQRTGISNQPQHF
TRBJ2-1 | TRBV20-1 | - | CSATQGAGDNEQFF
TRBJ2-7 | TRBV15 | - | CATSSSRYEQYF
TRBJ1-5 | TRBV15 | TRBD1 | CATSSTGGRPQHF
TRBJ1-3 | TRBV5-1 | TRBD1 | CASSQAGGVSGNTIYF